This entry features one T cell receptor (beta chain) sequence. Antigen unknown. The data stem from a study of graft-versus-host responses after intestinal transplantation. Intraepithelial and lamina propria lymphocytes were freed from processed graft tissue. TCRdb's table, derived via immunoSEQ multiplex PCR, lists solely in-frame clones and lacks some. This table holds 13,000 to 15,000 clones, roughly two thirds found once. Study-wide results and caveats: Maximum circulating GvH clone levels tracked with early post-transplant HvG decreases.

The CDR3 is 16 residues long. With 4 bases clipped from V and 5 bases from J, the junction kept 7 bases outside the gene matches. CDR1 is SGHVS, CDR2 FNYEAQ, per germline. The V and J genes are TRBV7-6 and TRBJ2-5, with TRBD2 matching 13 bases. The sequence was collected from a human patient who received an intestinal transplant, so some T cells may come from the graft donor. The specimen comprised ileum tissue, sampled around 640 days after intestinal transplantation. CDR3 in amino acids: CASSSRTSGGRETQYF. CDR3 coding DNA: TGTGCCAGCAGCTCACGGACTAGCGGGGGCAGGGAGACCCAGTACTTC.